The 21 T cell receptor beta chains listed next were all sequenced from one sample in a study of T cell repertoires in cytomegalovirus infection (dated by TCRdb to between 2018 and 2021). These receptors lack a known antigen. The sequencer was an Illumina HiSeq 1500. The public sequencing data were trimmed at Q25 with fastp and processed into clonotypes with MiXCR by TCRdb, which kept only in-frame beta chains. Rows with one shared CDR3 protein collapse into an entry with the most common genes and DNA. The sample has fewer than 85,000 distinct CDR3 sequences on record, 40% to 50% of them singletons. 80% to 95% of the sample is held by the ten biggest clonotypes. Explained via the paper, the treatment or condition label denotes: in vitro stimulation with specific CMV peptide epitopes to enrich CMV-specific T cells. Sequencing used CD8+ T cells from cultured PBMCs, obtained from culture after CMV antigen stimulation. The receptors derive from a human donor in good health (CMV status not recorded). Some clones in this sample may be carry-over from other donors' samples.

J is TRBJ2-7 and V is TRBV7-6; D might be TRBD2 (6 bases). The CDR3 is made up of 14 amino acids. The germline V and J ends were trimmed by 5 bases and 5 bases, with 16 bases remaining between them. Germline assignment: CDR1 SGHVS and CDR2 FNYEAQ. Written as DNA, the CDR3 is TGTGCCAGCAGCCCGGAGGGCCGCCGGCACGAGCAGTACTTC. It translates to CASSPEGRRHEQYF.

Here the CDR3 DNA reads TGTGCCAGCAGCTCCACAGGGGGCTACACCTTC. This encodes CASSSTGGYTF. The genes are TRBV12-3 or TRBV12-4 and TRBJ1-2; TRBD1 is a possible D gene (6 bases). V lost 6 bases and J lost 8, with 10 bases in between. This CDR3 is 11 amino acids long.

This clonotype appeared a few times. The V and J genes are TRBV7-6 and TRBJ1-4; D unclear. Germline V gene lookup returns CDR1 SGHVS and CDR2 FNYEAQ. The CDR3 is 12 amino acids. With 3 bases removed from V and 8 bases from J, the gap between germline ends came to 7 bases. DNA of the CDR3: TGTGCCAGCAGCTTTCCTGGGGAAAAACTGTTTTTT. Its protein product is CASSFPGEKLFF.

The sample holds many counts of this clonotype. The genes are TRBV6-1 and TRBJ1-5; a weak D match, TRBD1 (5 bases). V was cut by 3 bases and J by 0 bases, with 9 bases left in between. Looked up from germline, CDR1 is MNHNS and CDR2 is SASEGT. The CDR3 length is 15 residues. The CDR3 nucleotides read TGTGCCAGCAGTGATAGGACAAATAGCAATCAGCCCCAGCATTTT. Residues: CASSDRTNSNQPQHF.

The rearrangement links TRBV10-3 to TRBJ1-1; no firm D call. CDR1 is ENHRY, CDR2 SYGVKD, per germline. V lost 4 bases and J lost 1, with 13 bases in between. There are 15 residues in the CDR3. The DNA for the CDR3 is TGTGCCATCAGTGGTCCTTTGCGGAGGAACACTGAAGCTTTCTTT. Its protein is CAISGPLRRNTEAFF.

This clonotype was found a few times. This CDR3 reads CASSLGQNIQYF. CDR3 in DNA: TGTGCCAGCAGCTTAGGTCAAAACATTCAGTACTTC. V and J are TRBV13 and TRBJ2-4; no firm D call. The CDR3 runs 12 residues. V lost 0 bases and J lost 5, with 2 bases in between. The germline V gene encodes CDR1 PRHDT and CDR2 FYEKMQ (reference sequence).

The sample holds a few counts of this clonotype. V and J are TRBV19 and TRBJ1-5; D may be TRBD1 (6 bases). Trimming removed 6 bases from V and 2 bases from J, with 26 bases in between. Per the germline V gene, CDR1 is LNHDA and CDR2 is SQIVND (reference sequence). The CDR3 is 19 residues long. The CDR3 here is CASSRSSLNTGSGNQPQHF. CDR3 nucleotide sequence: TGTGCCAGTAGCCGGTCGTCCCTCAATACAGGGAGTGGCAATCAGCCCCAGCATTTT.

The chain is built from TRBV7-9 and TRBJ1-1; D is unresolved. The germline CDR1 and CDR2 sequences are SEHNR and FQNEAQ (reference sequence). This CDR3 region has 16 residues. V was cut by 3 bases and J by 0 bases, with 14 bases left in between. CDR3 bases: TGTGCCAGCAGCTTTGAAGGACGCAGAATGAACACTGAAGCTTTCTTT. This codes for CASSFEGRRMNTEAFF. The entire variable domain, with the rest obtained from reference TRBV7-9 and TRBJ1-1, is as follows: DTGVSQNPRHKITKRGQNVTFRCDPISEHNRLYWYRQTLGQGPEFLTYFQNEAQLEKSRLLSDRFSAERPKGSFSTLEIQRTEQGDSAMYLCASSFEGRRMNTEAFFGQGTRLTVV.

The chain has TRBV27 and TRBJ1-2; 7 nucleotides align to TRBD1. CDR1 MNHEY and CDR2 SMNVEV come from the germline V gene (reference sequence). This CDR3 contains 15 residues. Trimming took 3 bases from V and 2 from J; bases not matched to a gene: 6. The CDR3 sequence: CASSLGPGGNYGYTF. In DNA form, the CDR3 reads TGTGCCAGCAGTTTGGGTCCAGGGGGAAACTATGGCTACACCTTC.

This clonotype was picked up a small number of times. This sequence joins TRBV7-2 and TRBJ2-2; D is perhaps TRBD2 (5 bases). Between the trimmed V and J ends, which lost 2 bases and 6 bases, there was a span of 7 bases. Germline V CDR1 and CDR2: SGHTA, FQGNSA. CDR3 length: 13 residues. The CDR3 loop is CASSLLGAGELFF. CDR3 coding DNA: TGTGCCAGCAGCTTATTGGGAGCCGGGGAGCTGTTTTTT.

The chain carries TRBV27 and TRBJ2-7; tentatively, D is TRBD1 or TRBD2 (5 bases each). This CDR3 is 16 amino acids long. CDR1 is MNHEY and CDR2 is SMNVEV in the germline V gene (reference sequence). Trimming left V 3 bases short and J 0 bases short, with 15 bases between. In DNA, the CDR3 is TGTGCCAGCAGTTTCGGGACCCCGGGATTCTCCTACGAGCAGTACTTC. It codes for CASSFGTPGFSYEQYF.

Points on this clonotype: One junction end disagrees with the germline gene, perhaps due to a read error. V gene TRBV27 combines with J gene TRBJ1-1; no clear D gene. The germline V gene has CDR1 MNHEY and CDR2 SMNVEV (reference sequence). The CDR3 is made up of 13 amino acids. CDR3 amino acids: CASSLQAFTEVFF. In DNA, the CDR3 is TGTGCCAGCAGTTTACAGGCTTTCACTGAAGTTTTCTTT.

This chain uses TRBV11-2 with TRBJ1-1, with 7 positions matching TRBD1. Unmatched junction bases numbered 1, after V lost 2 bases and J lost 1 base. The CDR3 covers 14 residues. Germline CDR1 and CDR2: SGHAT and FQNNGV. CDR3 nucleotide sequence: TGTGCCAGCAGCTTATGGGACAGGAACACTGAAGCTTTCTTT. This encodes CASSLWDRNTEAFF.

The rearrangement links TRBV5-5 to TRBJ2-7; D possibly corresponds to TRBD2 (7 bases). CDR3 length equals 14 residues. Per germline, CDR1 SGHKS and CDR2 YYEKEE (reference sequence). V lost 4 bases, J lost 3 bases, and 14 bases lay in between. The CDR3 loop reads CASSPEGGGYEQYF. The CDR3, as DNA: TGTGCCAGCAGCCCGGAGGGGGGGGGCTACGAGCAGTACTTC.

This clonotype was detected a few times. The chain joins TRBV7-8 to TRBJ2-3; 8 bases align to TRBD2. V lost 2 bases and J lost 0; bases outside the gene matches: 4. The length of the CDR3 is 16 residues. CDR1 SGHVS and CDR2 FQNEAQ come from the germline V gene. The CDR3 DNA sequence: TGTGCCAGCAGCTTACGGGGCGGGAGGAGCACAGATACGCAGTATTTT. Translated: CASSLRGGRSTDTQYF.

This chain joins TRBV24-1 and TRBJ2-1, with 7 bases identical to TRBD1. The CDR3 has 15 amino acids. Per the germline V gene, CDR1 is KGHDR and CDR2 is SFDVKD. V trimming: 5 bases; J trimming: 4 bases; junction bases outside the gene matches: 7. The CDR3 DNA follows: TGTGCCACCAGTGGATCGGGACAGCTATACAATGAGCAGTTCTTC. Its protein product is CATSGSGQLYNEQFF.

This sequence joins TRBV20-1 and TRBJ2-3; D is perhaps TRBD2 (6 bases). V lost 1 base and J lost 3, with 20 bases in between. The germline V gene has CDR1 DFQATT and CDR2 SNEGSKA (reference sequence). The CDR3 is made up of 17 amino acids. The CDR3 DNA sequence: TGCAGTGCTAGAGGGGCAATCGTAGCGGATGCAACAGATACGCAGTATTTT. Residues: CSARGAIVADATDTQYF.

This clonotype has at least ten counts. The chain uses TRBV7-8 and TRBJ2-5; D not certain. Germline values: CDR1 SGHVS, CDR2 FQNEAQ. There are 13 residues in the CDR3. With 5 bases removed from V and 0 bases from J, the gap between germline ends came to 7 bases. CDR3 nucleotide sequence: TGTGCCAGCAGCGATCAAGACCAAGAGACCCAGTACTTC. It specifies CASSDQDQETQYF.

A single count supports this clonotype. The chain combines TRBV19 with TRBJ2-5, with 8 bases lining up with TRBD1. The germline CDR1 and CDR2 sequences are LNHDA and SQIVND (reference sequence). The CDR3 runs to 17 residues. Trimming cost V 3 bases and J 2 bases; bases outside gene matches: 11. The DNA of the CDR3 is TGTGCCAGTAGTATGGCCGGGGACAGGTCCTCTCAAGAGACCCAGTACTTC. It translates to CASSMAGDRSSQETQYF.

The CDR3 nucleotides are TGTGCCAGCAGCCAAGATTTACTAGCAGGCGAGCAGTACTTC. Its protein product is CASSQDLLAGEQYF. The chain is built from TRBV4-2 and TRBJ2-7; tentatively, D is TRBD2 (6 bases). CDR3 length equals 14 residues. The germline V gene has CDR1 LGHNA and CDR2 YNFKEQ. V was cut by 0 bases and J by 6 bases, with 12 bases left in between.

This chain uses TRBV7-3 with TRBJ2-2, with D possibly matching TRBD1 (6 bases). Trimming cost V 2 bases and J 5 bases, with 15 bases left between them. The CDR3 is 16 residues long. CDR1 and CDR2 from the germline V gene are SGHTA and FQGTGA. CDR3 coding DNA: TGTGCCAGCAGCTTAGATACCCAGGGGAGAACCGGGGAGCTGTTTTTT. Translating gives CASSLDTQGRTGELFF.